This T cell receptor (beta chain) was found in a study of PD-L1 blockade in urothelial cancer. The CDR3 extends over 15 amino acids. Between the trimmed V and J ends, which lost 0 bases and 2 bases, there was a span of 9 bases. Germline CDR1 SGDLS, CDR2 YYNGEE. Synthetically made TCR analog templates were put into each PCR as spikes. TCRdb keeps only in-frame clones here, not all; method: immunoSEQ multiplex PCR. Here the sample spans more than 45,000 clones, around 83% being singletons. The study, taken as a whole, reports: Tumor-associated blood clones were expanded more by durable-benefit patients at 3 weeks.

About this clone: Its cognate antigen is unknown.

The time point was: pretreatment peripheral blood. The chain joins TRBV9 to TRBJ2-1, with D perhaps TRBD2 (6 bases). This receptor was obtained from a man aged 50-59 years with urothelial cancer. The sequencing here drew on PBMCs, taken around atezolizumab (anti-PD-L1) treatment. In nucleotides, the CDR3 is TGTGCCAGCAGCGTAGACGGGAGCCCCTACAATGAGCAGTTCTTC. Encoded protein: CASSVDGSPYNEQFF.